Listed below are T cell receptor beta chains from one sample, sequenced in a study of technical replicates of blood from several donors. Assay: immunoSEQ multiplex PCR; the TCRdb copy retains only in-frame clones and omits some. The sample has under 90,000 clones; approximately 97% are singletons. What was sequenced was T cells isolated from PBMCs. These receptors originate from a human donor in good health. Both conserved end residues are part of each CDR3.

j_gene | v_gene | CDR3aa
TRBJ1-1 | TRBV7-3 | CASSLRDSVTEAFF
TRBJ2-2 | TRBV11-1 | CASSLGRTSDTGELFF
TRBJ1-6 | TRBV15 | CATSRDPGTANSPLHF
TRBJ1-1 | TRBV11-2 | CASSVEYYSNTEAFF
TRBJ1-5 | TRBV28 | CASRETPGNQPQHF
TRBJ1-2 | TRBV28 | CASSSNWYYGYTF
TRBJ1-4 | TRBV27 | CASSLTGSEKLFF
TRBJ2-7 | TRBV19 | CASRGTSGYEQYF
TRBJ1-2 | TRBV5-5 | CASSLTGGGYGYTF
TRBJ2-7 | TRBV6-1 | CASSGWGPLDRVHEQYF
TRBJ1-1 | TRBV6-6 | CASSYSPRGKYTEAFF
TRBJ2-6 | TRBV7-2 | CASSPGGSGANVLTF
TRBJ2-7 | TRBV6-1 | CASRRDYTAYYEQYF
TRBJ1-2 | TRBV2 | CASTDRDGDYGYTF
TRBJ2-7 | TRBV6-6 | CASSYPAGTGAHEQYF
TRBJ2-5 | TRBV7-2 | CASSSGQGGWETQYF
TRBJ2-7 | TRBV10-2 | CASRSVYEQYF
TRBJ2-2 | TRBV7-9 | CASSLRPTRENTGELFF
TRBJ1-2 | TRBV7-3 | CASSPPSGYGYTF
TRBJ2-1 | TRBV28 | CASSSPRDILSMGTLNEQFF
TRBJ1-1 | TRBV6-5 | CASSRQGNTEAFF
TRBJ1-2 | TRBV19 | CASSMGGILYGYTF
TRBJ1-5 | TRBV7-3 | CASSPPGPGRVCSNQPQHF
TRBJ2-5 | TRBV4-1 | CASSQYGLGWPQYF
TRBJ1-1 | TRBV4-1 | CASSTHRNRGRDTEAFF
TRBJ2-1 | TRBV5-1 | CASRTLAGLNEQFF
TRBJ1-4 | TRBV5-5 | CASWETNEKLFF
TRBJ2-7 | TRBV12-5 | CASGGTGPEQYF
TRBJ1-2 | TRBV9 | CASSPSTNYGYTF
TRBJ1-2 | TRBV5-4 | CASSLGGPDGYTF
TRBJ1-1 | TRBV6-1 | CASSDRWVAFF
TRBJ1-3 | TRBV7-9 | CASSTSLRGYGNTIYF
TRBJ2-1 | TRBV6-5 | CASSYHRVNEQFF